This TCR beta chain comes out of a study of T cell responses to AZD1222 COVID-19 vaccine. The study's findings and limits: The study sampled repertoires only after the peak T cell response. At 160-218 and 743-854, vaccine-associated CD4 TCRs were dominant, and they spanned spike. Baseline seropositivity characterized only 5 to 7 AZD1222 recipients.

Sequenced by immunoSEQ multiplex PCR; TCRdb stores in-frame clones only, minus some. Of some 150,000 clones listed, approximately 92% are singletons. As for this clone: Its antigen remains unidentified.

Second doses were pooled across both intervals (about 4 or about 12 weeks). The V and J ends lost 9 bases and 1 base, in that order; junction bases with no gene match: 4. CDR3 length equals 13 residues. The rearrangement joins TRBV12-3 or TRBV12-4 to TRBJ1-1, with TRBD1 matching 8 bases. Source: peripheral blood, taken 28 days after the second AZD1222 dose. The sequence was obtained from an adult who received the AZD1222 COVID-19 vaccine. CDR3 sequence: CASPGQENTEAFF. In nucleotides, the CDR3 is TGTGCCAGTCCGGGACAGGAGAACACTGAAGCTTTCTTT.